This TCR beta chain derives from a study of naive and memory T cell subsets. Study-wide results and caveats: No ground truth validated the naive and memory repertoire findings. Naive repertoires, especially CD8, held a few larger clonotypes, possibly memory cells re-expressing CD45RA.

Alpha and beta libraries were amplified separately from the second PCR onward. CMV status came from CD4+ IFNgamma after overnight CMV lysate stimulation. Cells stained for CD3, CD4, CD8, CD45RA, CD27 and viability were sorted into four CD45RA/CD27 subsets. Both TRBC1 and TRBC2 were covered by a beta constant-region primer of two equimolar oligonucleotides. Four rounds of PCR amplified the ligated cDNA using nested alpha and beta constant-region primers plus SP2. TCRdb re-called the UMI-ligation and nested PCR reads with MiXCR, one entry per CDR3 protein. Of 140,000 to 150,000 distinct CDR3 sequences listed, approximately 24% are singletons. A word on this clonotype: Its target is unknown.

CDR3 length equals 13 residues. In germline, CDR1 is SGHVS, CDR2 FNYEAQ. V was clipped by 5 bases and J by 4 bases, with 9 bases between them. The chain has TRBV7-6 and TRBJ1-5, with D hard to call. The TCR comes from a human donor in good health. The sequenced sample consisted of naive CD4+ T cells from blood. CDR3 in DNA: TGTGCCAGCAGCCCTACTTGGAATCAGCCCCAGCATTTT. Its translation: CASSPTWNQPQHF.